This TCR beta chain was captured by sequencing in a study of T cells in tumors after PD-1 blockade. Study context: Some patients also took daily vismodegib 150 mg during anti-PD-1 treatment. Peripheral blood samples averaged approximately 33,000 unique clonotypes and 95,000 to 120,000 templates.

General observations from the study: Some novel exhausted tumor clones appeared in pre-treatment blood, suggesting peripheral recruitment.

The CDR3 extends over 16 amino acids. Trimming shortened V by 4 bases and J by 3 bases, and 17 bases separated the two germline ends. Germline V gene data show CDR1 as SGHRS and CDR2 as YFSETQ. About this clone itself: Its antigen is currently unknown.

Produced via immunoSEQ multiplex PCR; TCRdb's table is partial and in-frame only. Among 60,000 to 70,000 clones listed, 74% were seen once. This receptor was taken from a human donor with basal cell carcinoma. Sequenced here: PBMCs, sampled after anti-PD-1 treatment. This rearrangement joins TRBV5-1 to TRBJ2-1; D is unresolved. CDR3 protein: CASSTLTSVDYNEQFF. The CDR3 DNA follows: TGCGCCAGCAGCACCCTAACGTCCGTGGACTACAATGAGCAGTTCTTC.